This TCR beta chain stems from a study of metastatic and nonmetastatic thyroid tumors. At least ten counts were recorded for this clone. Antigen specificity is unknown. Study-level results: Malignant thyroid tumors reportedly exceeded benign nodules significantly in TCR beta diversity, with the difference appearing in blood and tumor.

Germline V gene sequence: CDR1 LNHDA, CDR2 SQIVND (reference sequence). The CDR3 runs to 16 residues. Deletions cut 7 bases from V and 6 bases from J, with 25 bases between. As originally analysed: A classifier for distant metastasis in papillary thyroid cancer was constructed using CDR3 differences observed across clinicopathological groups. TCRdb ran MiXCR on the PCR reads. These V and J calls originate from TCRdb's pipeline instead of the authors' own analysis. The sample has about 13,000 clones; about 22% are singletons. None of the patients had undergone any treatment ahead of thyroid surgery. The sequenced sample was blood. The sequence came from a male donor with papillary thyroid cancer or a benign thyroid nodule (not recorded which). Some clones in this sample may be carry-over from other donors' samples. V and J are TRBV19 and TRBJ2-7, with D perhaps TRBD1 (5 bases). The CDR3 region is CASTPGIPLGIAEQYF. CDR3 bases: TGTGCCAGTACCCCAGGGATACCGCTTGGGATCGCCGAGCAGTACTTC.